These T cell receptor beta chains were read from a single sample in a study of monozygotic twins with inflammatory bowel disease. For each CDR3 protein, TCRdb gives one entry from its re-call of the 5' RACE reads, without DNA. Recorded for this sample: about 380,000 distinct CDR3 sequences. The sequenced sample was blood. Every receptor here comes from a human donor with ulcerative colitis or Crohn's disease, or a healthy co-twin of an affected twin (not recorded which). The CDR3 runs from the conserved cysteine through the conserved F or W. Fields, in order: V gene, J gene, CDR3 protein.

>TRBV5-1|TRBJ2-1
CASRLGDSGGRNEQFF
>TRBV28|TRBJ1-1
CASSSRVGEAFF
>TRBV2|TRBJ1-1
CASSEEGFDNTEAFF
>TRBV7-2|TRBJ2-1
CASSLSWDYNEQFF
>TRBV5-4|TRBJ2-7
CASSFFGGSPFYEQYF
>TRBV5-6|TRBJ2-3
CASSLQGAVDTQYF
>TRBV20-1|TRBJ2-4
CSARTSGGHKNIQYF
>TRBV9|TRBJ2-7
CASSVAASYEQYF
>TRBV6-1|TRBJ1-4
CASSEALWEAAVFF
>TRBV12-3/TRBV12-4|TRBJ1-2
CASSFWTGGQYGYTF
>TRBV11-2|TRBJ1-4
CASSLVGGGSNEKLFF
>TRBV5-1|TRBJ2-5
CASSLIPDTPETQYF
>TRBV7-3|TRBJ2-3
CASSLTGGGGTDTQYF
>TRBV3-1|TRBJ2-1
CASSHVLTSGGSNEQFF
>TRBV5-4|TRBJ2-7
CASSLAPTFYEQYF
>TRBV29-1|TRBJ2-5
CSVGLPPGQTQETQYF
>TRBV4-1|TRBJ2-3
CASRIGQGADTQYF
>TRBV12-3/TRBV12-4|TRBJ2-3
CASSLGQAADTQYF
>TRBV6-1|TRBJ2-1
CASTQLAGGSKREQFF
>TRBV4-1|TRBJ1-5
CASSQVYRIGRDQPQHF
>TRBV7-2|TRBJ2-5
CASSLGARGGQETQYF
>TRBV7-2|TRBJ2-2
CASSPTGPRGGLFF
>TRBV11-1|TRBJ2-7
CASSPSRFGYEQYF
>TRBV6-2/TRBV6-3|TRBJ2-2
CASRYNTGELFF
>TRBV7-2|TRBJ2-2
CASSPSNANTGELFF
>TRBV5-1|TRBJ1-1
CASSLAEGTEAFF
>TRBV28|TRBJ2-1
CASSSRLAGVQFF
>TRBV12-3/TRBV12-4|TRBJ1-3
CASSRDAYSGNTIYF
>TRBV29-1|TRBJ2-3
CSVEGGKGADTQYF
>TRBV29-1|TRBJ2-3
CSVPTIPTLGGASGADTQYF
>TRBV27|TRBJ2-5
CACRTSSSQETQYF
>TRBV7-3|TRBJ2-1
CASSLRDYPLHEQFF
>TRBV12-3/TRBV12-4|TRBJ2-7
CASRGPGDYEQYF
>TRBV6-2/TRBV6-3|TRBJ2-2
CASTPPGVARELFF
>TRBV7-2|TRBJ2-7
CASSLAPGRSYEQYF
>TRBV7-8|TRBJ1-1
CASSPQVATEAFF
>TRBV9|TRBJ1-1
CASSPQGTALRQAFF
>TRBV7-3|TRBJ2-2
CASSLRTGANTGELFF
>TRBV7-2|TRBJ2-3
CASSLGAGGDTQYF
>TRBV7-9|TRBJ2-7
CASSLESGDHEQYF
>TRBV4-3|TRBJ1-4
CASSRTGSMGEKLFF
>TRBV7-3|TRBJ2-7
CASSLTGAAAYEQYF
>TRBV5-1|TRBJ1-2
CASSLSSNYGYTF
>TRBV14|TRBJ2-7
CASSRGQPNYEQYF
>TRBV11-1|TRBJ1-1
CASSPRTGAIGDTEAFF
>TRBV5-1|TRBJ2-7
CASSPRAGGRTYEQYF
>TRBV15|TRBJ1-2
CATSIPMRDGANYGYTF
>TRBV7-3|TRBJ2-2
CASSLTQGIRAGELFF
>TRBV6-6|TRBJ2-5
CASKGGAGQETQYF
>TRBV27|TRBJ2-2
CASTLTGTTGELFF
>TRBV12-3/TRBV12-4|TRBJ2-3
CASSLVRGIANPRGDTQYF
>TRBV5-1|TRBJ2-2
CASSFFPQGAPTGELFF
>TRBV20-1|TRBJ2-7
CSAWTDYEQYF
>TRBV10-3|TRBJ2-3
CAISESAVSSTDTQYF
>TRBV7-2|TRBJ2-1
CASSRTSVVGEQFF